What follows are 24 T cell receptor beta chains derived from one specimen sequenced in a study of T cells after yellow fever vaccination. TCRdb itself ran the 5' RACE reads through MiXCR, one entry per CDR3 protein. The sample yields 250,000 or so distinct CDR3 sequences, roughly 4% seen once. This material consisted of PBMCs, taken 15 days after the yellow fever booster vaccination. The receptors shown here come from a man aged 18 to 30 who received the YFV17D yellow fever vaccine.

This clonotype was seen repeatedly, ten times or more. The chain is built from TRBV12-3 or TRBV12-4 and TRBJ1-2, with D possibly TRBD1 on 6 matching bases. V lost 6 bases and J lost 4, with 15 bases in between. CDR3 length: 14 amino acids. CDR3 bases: TGTGCCAGCAGAAGGCAGGGGACTCTCTATGGCTACACCTTC. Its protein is CASRRQGTLYGYTF.

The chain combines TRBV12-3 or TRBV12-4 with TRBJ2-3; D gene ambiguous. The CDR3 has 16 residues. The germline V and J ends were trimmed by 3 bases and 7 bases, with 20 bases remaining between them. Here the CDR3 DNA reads TGTGCCAGCAGTTTCGCTGCCCGCCCCTACACGAATACGCAGTATTTT. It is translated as CASSFAARPYTNTQYF.

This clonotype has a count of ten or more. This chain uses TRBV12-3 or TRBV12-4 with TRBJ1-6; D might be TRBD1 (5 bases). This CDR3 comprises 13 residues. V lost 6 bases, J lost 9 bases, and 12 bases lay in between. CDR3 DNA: TGTGCCAGCAGCCCCCAGACAGTTTCACCCCTCCACTTT. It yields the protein CASSPQTVSPLHF.

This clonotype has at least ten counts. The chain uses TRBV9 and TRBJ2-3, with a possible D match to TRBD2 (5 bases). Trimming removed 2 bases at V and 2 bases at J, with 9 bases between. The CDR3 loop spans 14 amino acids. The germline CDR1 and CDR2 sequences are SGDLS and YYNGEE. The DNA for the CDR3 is TGTGCCAGCAGCGTGGAGGCCCCCACAGATACGCAGTATTTT. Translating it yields CASSVEAPTDTQYF.

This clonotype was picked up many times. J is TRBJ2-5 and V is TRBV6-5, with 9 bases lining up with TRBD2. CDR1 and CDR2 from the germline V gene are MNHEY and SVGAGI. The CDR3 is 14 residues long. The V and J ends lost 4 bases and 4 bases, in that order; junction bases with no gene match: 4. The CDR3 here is CASSSAGGVETQYF. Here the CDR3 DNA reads TGTGCCAGCAGTTCCGCGGGAGGGGTAGAGACCCAGTACTTC.

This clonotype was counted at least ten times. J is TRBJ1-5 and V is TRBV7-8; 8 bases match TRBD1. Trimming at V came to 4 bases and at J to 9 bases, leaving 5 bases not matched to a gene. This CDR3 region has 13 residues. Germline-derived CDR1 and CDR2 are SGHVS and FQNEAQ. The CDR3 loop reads CASSSDREGPQHF. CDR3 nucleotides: TGTGCCAGCAGCTCGGACAGGGAGGGGCCCCAGCATTTT. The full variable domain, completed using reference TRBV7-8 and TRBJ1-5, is GAGVSQSPRYKVAKRGQDVALRCDPISGHVSLFWYQQALGQGPEFLTYFQNEAQLDKSGLPSDRFFAERPEGSVSTLKIQRTQQEDSAVYLCASSSDREGPQHFGDGTRLSIL.

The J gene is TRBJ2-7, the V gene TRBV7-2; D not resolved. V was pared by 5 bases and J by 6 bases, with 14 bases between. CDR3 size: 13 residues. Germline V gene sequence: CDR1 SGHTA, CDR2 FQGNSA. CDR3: CASSQPPKGEQYF. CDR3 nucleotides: TGTGCCAGCAGCCAACCCCCTAAGGGCGAGCAGTACTTC.

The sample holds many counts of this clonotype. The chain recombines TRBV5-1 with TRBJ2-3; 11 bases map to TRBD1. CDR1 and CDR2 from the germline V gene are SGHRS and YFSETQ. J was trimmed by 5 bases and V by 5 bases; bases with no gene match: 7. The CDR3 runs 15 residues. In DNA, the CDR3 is TGCGCCAGCAGTCAGGCCGGGACAGGGGGAGATACGCAGTATTTT. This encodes CASSQAGTGGDTQYF.

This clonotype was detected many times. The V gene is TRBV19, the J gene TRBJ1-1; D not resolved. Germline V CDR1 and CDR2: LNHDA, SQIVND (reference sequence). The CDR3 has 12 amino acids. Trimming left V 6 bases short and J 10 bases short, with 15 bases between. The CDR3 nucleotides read TGTGCCAGTAGCCTAAGCGCAGGCCCAGCTTTCTTT. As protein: CASSLSAGPAFF.

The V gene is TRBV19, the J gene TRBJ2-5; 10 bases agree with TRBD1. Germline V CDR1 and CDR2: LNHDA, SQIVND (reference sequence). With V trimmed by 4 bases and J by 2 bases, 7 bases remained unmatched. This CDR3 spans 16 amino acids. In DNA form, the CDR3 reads TGTGCCAGTAGTAGACGGGACAGGGGAGAGCAAGAGACCCAGTACTTC. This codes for CASSRRDRGEQETQYF.

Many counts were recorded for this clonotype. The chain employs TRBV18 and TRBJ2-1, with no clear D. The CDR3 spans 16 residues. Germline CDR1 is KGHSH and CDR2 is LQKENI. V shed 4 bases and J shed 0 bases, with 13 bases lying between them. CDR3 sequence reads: CASSLLIPSSYNEQFF. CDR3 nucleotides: TGTGCCAGCTCACTTTTAATTCCGAGCTCCTACAATGAGCAGTTCTTC.

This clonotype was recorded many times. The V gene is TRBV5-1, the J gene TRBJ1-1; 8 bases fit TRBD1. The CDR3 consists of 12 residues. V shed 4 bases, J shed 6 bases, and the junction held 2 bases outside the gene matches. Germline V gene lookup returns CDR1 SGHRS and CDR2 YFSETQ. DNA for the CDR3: TGCGCCAGCAGCATGGACAGGGCTGAAGCTTTCTTT. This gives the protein CASSMDRAEAFF.

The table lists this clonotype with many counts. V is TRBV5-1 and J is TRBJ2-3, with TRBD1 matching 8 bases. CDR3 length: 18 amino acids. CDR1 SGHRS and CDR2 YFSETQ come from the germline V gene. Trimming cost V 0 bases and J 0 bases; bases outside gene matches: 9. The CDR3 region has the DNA TGCGCCAGCAGCTTGGGCCGAACGGGACAGGCCAGCACAGATACGCAGTATTTT. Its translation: CASSLGRTGQASTDTQYF.

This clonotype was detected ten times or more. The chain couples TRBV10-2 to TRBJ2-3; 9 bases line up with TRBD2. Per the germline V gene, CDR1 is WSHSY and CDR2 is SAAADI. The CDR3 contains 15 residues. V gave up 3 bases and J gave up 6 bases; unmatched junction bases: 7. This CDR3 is CASSDAGGLRDTQYF. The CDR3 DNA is TGCGCCAGCAGTGACGCGGGGGGGCTCCGGGATACGCAGTATTTT.

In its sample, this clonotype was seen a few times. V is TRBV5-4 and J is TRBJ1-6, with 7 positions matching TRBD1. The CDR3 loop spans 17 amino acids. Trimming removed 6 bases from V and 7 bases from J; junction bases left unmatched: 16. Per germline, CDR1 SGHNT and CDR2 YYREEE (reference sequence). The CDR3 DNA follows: TGTGCCAGCAAGGAAAGTAGGGGGCGCGGGGGGAATTCACCCCTCCACTTT. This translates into CASKESRGRGGNSPLHF.

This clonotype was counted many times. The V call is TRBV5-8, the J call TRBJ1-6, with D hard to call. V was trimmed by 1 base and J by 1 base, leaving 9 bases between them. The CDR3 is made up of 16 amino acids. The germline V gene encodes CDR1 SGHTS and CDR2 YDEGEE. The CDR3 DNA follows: TGTGCCAGCAGCTTGTTCTGGATTTCCTATAATTCACCCCTCCACTTT. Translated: CASSLFWISYNSPLHF.

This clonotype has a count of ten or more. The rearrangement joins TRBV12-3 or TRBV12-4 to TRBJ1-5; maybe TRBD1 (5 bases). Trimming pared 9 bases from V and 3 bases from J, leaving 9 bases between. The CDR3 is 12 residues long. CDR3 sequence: CASGQLNQPQHF. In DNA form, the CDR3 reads TGTGCCAGTGGACAACTCAATCAGCCCCAGCATTTT.

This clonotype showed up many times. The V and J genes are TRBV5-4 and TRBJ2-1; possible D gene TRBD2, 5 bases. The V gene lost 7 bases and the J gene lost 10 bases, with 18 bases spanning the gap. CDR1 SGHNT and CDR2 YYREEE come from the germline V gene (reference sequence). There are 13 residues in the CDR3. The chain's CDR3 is CASRPGMGREQFF. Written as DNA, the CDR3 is TGTGCCAGCCGTCCCGGGATGGGCCGGGAGCAGTTCTTC.

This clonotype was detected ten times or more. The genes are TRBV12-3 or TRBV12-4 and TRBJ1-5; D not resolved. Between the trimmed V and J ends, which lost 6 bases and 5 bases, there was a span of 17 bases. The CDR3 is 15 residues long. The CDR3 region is CASSPGSGFDQPQHF. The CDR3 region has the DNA TGTGCCAGCAGCCCCGGATCGGGATTTGATCAGCCCCAGCATTTT.

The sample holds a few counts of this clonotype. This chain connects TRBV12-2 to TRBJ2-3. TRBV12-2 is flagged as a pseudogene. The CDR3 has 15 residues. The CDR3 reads CASRRSGFFTDTQYF. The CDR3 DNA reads TGTGCAAGTCGCCGTAGCGGTTTCTTCACAGATACGCAGTATTTT.

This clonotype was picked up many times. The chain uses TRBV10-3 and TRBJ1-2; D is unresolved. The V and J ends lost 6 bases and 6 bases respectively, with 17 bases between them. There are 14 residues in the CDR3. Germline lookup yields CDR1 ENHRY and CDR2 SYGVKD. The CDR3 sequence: CAIRPWNPWDGYTF. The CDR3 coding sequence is TGTGCCATCAGACCCTGGAACCCCTGGGATGGCTACACCTTC.

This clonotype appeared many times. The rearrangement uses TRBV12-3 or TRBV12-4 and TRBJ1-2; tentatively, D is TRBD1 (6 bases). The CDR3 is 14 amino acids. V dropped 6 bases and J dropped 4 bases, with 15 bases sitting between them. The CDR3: CASSPFNRVYGYTF. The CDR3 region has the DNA TGTGCCAGCAGCCCATTCAACAGGGTCTATGGCTACACCTTC.

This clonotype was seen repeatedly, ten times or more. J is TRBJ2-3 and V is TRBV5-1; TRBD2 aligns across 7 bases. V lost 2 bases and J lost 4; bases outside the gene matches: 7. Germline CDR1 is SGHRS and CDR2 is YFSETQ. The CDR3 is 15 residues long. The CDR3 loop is CASSLLASEADTQYF. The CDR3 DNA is TGCGCCAGCAGCTTACTAGCGTCGGAAGCAGATACGCAGTATTTT.

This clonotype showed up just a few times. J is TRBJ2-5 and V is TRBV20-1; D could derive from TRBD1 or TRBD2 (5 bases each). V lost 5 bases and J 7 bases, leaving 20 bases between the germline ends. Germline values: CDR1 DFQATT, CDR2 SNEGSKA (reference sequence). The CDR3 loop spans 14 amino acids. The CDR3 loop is CSAPRDRGRRTQYF. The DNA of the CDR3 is TGCAGTGCTCCCCGGGACCGTGGAAGGAGGACCCAGTACTTC.